This TCR beta chain stems from a study of T cell responses to AZD1222 COVID-19 vaccine. Study-level findings and limits: Donors were chiefly white British, with a greater number of females, and clonal diversity was perhaps underestimated. None of the repertoires were sampled until the peak T cell response had passed. Reportedly, nearly half the spike-specific TCRs target unmutated variant regions.

The protocol was immunoSEQ multiplex PCR, while the TCRdb copy is restricted to in-frame clones and leaves out a portion. The data show about 180,000 clones, about nine tenths seen once. The V end was cut by 3 bases, the J end by 4 bases, with 14 bases between. Per the germline V gene, CDR1 is SGHNT and CDR2 is YYREEE (reference sequence). The CDR3 covers 16 residues. With regard to this clone: Its antigen is not identified.

The rearrangement uses TRBV5-4 and TRBJ2-6; tentatively, D is TRBD1 (6 bases). The origin of this receptor is an adult in good health. This specimen consisted of peripheral blood, obtained on day 0 of AZD1222 vaccination. The CDR3 here is CASSSGHRMGANVLTF. The CDR3 DNA is TGTGCCAGCAGCTCGGGACACCGTATGGGGGCCAACGTCCTGACTTTC.